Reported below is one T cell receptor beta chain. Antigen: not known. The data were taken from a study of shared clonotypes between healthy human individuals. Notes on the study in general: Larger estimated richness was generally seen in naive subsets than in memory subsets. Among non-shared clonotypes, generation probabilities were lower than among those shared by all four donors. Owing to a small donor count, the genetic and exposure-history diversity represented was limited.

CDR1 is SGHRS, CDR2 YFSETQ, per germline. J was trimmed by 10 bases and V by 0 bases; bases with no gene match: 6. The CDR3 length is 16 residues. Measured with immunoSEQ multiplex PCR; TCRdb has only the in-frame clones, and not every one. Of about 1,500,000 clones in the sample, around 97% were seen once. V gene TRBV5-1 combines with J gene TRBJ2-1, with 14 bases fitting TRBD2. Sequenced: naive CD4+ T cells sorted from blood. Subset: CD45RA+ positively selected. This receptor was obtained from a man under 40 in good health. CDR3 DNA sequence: TGCGCCAGCAGCTTGGCCCCGGGACTAGCGGGAGACGAGCAGTTCTTC. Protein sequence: CASSLAPGLAGDEQFF.